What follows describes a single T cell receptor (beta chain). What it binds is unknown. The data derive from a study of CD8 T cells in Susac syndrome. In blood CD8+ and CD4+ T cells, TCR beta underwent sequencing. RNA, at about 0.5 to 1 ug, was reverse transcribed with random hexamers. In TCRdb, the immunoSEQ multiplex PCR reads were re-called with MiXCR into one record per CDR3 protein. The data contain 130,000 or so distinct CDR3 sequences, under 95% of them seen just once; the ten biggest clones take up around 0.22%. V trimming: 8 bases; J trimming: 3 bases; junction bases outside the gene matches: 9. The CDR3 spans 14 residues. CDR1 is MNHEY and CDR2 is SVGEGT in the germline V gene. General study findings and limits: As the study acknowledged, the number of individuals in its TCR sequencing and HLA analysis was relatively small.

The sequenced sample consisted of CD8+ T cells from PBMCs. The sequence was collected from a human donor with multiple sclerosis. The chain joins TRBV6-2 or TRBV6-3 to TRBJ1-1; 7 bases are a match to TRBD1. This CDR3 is CASFPGGSDTEAFF. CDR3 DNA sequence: TGTGCCAGCTTCCCAGGGGGGTCGGACACTGAAGCTTTCTTT.